The rows below give T cell receptor beta chains drawn from one sample of a study of regulatory T cells in long-lasting Graves disease. TCRdb re-called the multiplex PCR reads through MiXCR, storing one row per CDR3 protein. The sample includes a few hundred thousand distinct CDR3 sequences, around a quarter of them seen just once. The material sequenced was peripheral blood mononuclear cells (PBMCs), taken when the disease was refractory, from a patient treated with antithyroid drugs. Receptors originate from a female donor with Graves disease. CDR3s include the opening cysteine and the closing phenylalanine or tryptophan. The order of the fields is V gene, D gene, J gene, clone size, CDR3 protein, CDR3 DNA. D genes are given only for firm matches. The listing skips clone size in some rows; elsewhere it reads once, few, many or a size class.

V gene: TRBV7-3; D gene: NA; J gene: TRBJ2-2; clone size: few; CDR3 protein: CASSPPGQNTGELFF; CDR3 DNA: TGTGCCAGCAGCCCCCCGGGACAAAACACCGGGGAGCTGTTTTTT
V gene: TRBV28; D gene: NA; J gene: TRBJ1-4; clone size: NA; CDR3 protein: CASNTWGVTNEKLFF; CDR3 DNA: TGTGCCAGCAACACTTGGGGTGTAACTAATGAAAAACTGTTTTTT
V gene: TRBV29-1; D gene: NA; J gene: TRBJ1-1; clone size: few; CDR3 protein: CSVEPRHYTEAFF; CDR3 DNA: TGCAGCGTTGAACCTCGACACTACACTGAAGCTTTCTTT
V gene: TRBV15; D gene: NA; J gene: TRBJ2-2; clone size: NA; CDR3 protein: CATSRGSRTGELFF; CDR3 DNA: TGTGCCACCAGCAGAGGTAGTCGGACCGGGGAGCTGTTTTTT
V gene: TRBV4-3; D gene: TRBD1; J gene: TRBJ2-7; clone size: NA; CDR3 protein: CASSQGTGFYEQYF; CDR3 DNA: TGCGCCAGCAGCCAAGGGACAGGCTTTTACGAGCAGTACTTC
V gene: TRBV20-1; D gene: NA; J gene: TRBJ1-6; clone size: NA; CDR3 protein: CSASFTGTNNSPLHF; CDR3 DNA: TGCAGTGCTAGTTTCACCGGGACTAATAATTCACCCCTCCACTTT
V gene: TRBV7-9; D gene: TRBD2; J gene: TRBJ2-5; clone size: many; CDR3 protein: CASSLTSAGGAETQYF; CDR3 DNA: TGTGCCAGCAGCTTAACATCAGCGGGAGGAGCAGAGACCCAGTACTTC
V gene: TRBV28; D gene: TRBD1; J gene: TRBJ2-2; clone size: many; CDR3 protein: CASLELTGLGSGELFF; CDR3 DNA: TGTGCCAGCCTTGAATTGACAGGGCTTGGTTCCGGGGAGCTGTTTTTT
V gene: TRBV18; D gene: NA; J gene: TRBJ2-5; clone size: NA; CDR3 protein: CASSSGGEQEAQYF; CDR3 DNA: TGTGCCAGCTCATCGGGCGGGGAACAAGAGGCCCAGTACTTC
V gene: TRBV6-1; D gene: NA; J gene: TRBJ1-1; clone size: NA; CDR3 protein: CASTHAGAQAGMNTEAFF; CDR3 DNA: TGTGCCAGCACCCACGCGGGGGCTCAGGCGGGAATGAACACTGAAGCTTTCTTT
V gene: TRBV20-1; D gene: TRBD2; J gene: TRBJ2-7; clone size: NA; CDR3 protein: CSARKGTSGEWEQYF; CDR3 DNA: TGCAGTGCTAGGAAAGGGACTAGCGGGGAATGGGAGCAGTACTTC
V gene: TRBV5-1; D gene: NA; J gene: TRBJ2-2; clone size: many; CDR3 protein: CASRTGAGELFF; CDR3 DNA: TGCGCCAGCCGGACGGGGGCCGGGGAGCTGTTTTTT
V gene: TRBV28; D gene: NA; J gene: TRBJ1-5; clone size: many; CDR3 protein: CATKQMGGYSNQPQHF; CDR3 DNA: TGTGCCACCAAACAGATGGGGGGGTATAGCAATCAGCCCCAGCATTTT
V gene: TRBV2; D gene: NA; J gene: TRBJ2-2; clone size: few; CDR3 protein: CASSENIGGNTGELFF; CDR3 DNA: TGTGCCAGCAGTGAAAACATCGGCGGGAACACCGGGGAGCTGTTTTTT
V gene: TRBV6-5; D gene: NA; J gene: TRBJ2-5; clone size: NA; CDR3 protein: CASSYRLYEETQYF; CDR3 DNA: TGTGCCAGCAGTTACCGACTGTACGAAGAGACCCAGTACTTC
V gene: TRBV11-1; D gene: TRBD1; J gene: TRBJ2-7; clone size: many; CDR3 protein: CASSLGVETGGGEQYF; CDR3 DNA: TGTGCCAGCAGCTTAGGGGTCGAGACAGGGGGCGGCGAGCAGTACTTC
V gene: TRBV29-1; D gene: NA; J gene: TRBJ1-5; clone size: NA; CDR3 protein: CSVALTDARQPQHF; CDR3 DNA: TGCAGCGTTGCCCTGACAGACGCCCGTCAGCCCCAGCATTTT
V gene: TRBV4-1; D gene: NA; J gene: TRBJ1-2; clone size: NA; CDR3 protein: CASSHSDRLGYGYTF; CDR3 DNA: TGCGCCAGCAGCCATTCCGACAGGCTAGGCTATGGCTACACCTTC
V gene: TRBV29-1; D gene: TRBD1; J gene: TRBJ2-7; clone size: many; CDR3 protein: CSTRQGAYEQYF; CDR3 DNA: TGCAGCACCCGTCAGGGGGCCTACGAGCAGTACTTC
V gene: TRBV28; D gene: TRBD2; J gene: TRBJ2-7; clone size: many; CDR3 protein: CASIPGLAGQYEQYF; CDR3 DNA: TGTGCCAGCATCCCGGGACTAGCGGGACAATACGAGCAGTACTTC